This T cell receptor beta chain was identified in a study of cytomegalovirus exposure and HLA in healthy donors. The ends were cut back, 4 bases at V and 3 bases at J, with 15 bases in the middle. This CDR3 is 15 amino acids long. Germline assignment: CDR1 MNHEY and CDR2 SMNVEV (reference sequence). Here immunoSEQ multiplex PCR was the method, and the copy in TCRdb shows in-frame clones only, minus some. Of a few hundred thousand clones in the sample, less than 95% are singletons; the top ten hold just over 3%. The chain carries TRBV27 and TRBJ1-2; TRBD1 might be the D (5 bases). The receptor was derived from a woman between 25 and 40 years old in good health and CMV-seronegative. The sequencing sample was made of PBMCs. Written as DNA, the CDR3 is TGTGCCAGCAGTTCGCAAGGGACGGGAGACTATGGCTACACCTTC. This sequence encodes CASSSQGTGDYGYTF.